This T cell receptor beta chain was observed in a study of blood T cell repertoires in COVID-19. Germline V gene sequence: CDR1 MNHNY, CDR2 SVGAGI (reference sequence). The CDR3 contains 15 residues. Trimming cost V 2 bases and J 1 base, with 12 bases left between them. Generated by immunoSEQ multiplex PCR, the TCRdb table keeps only in-frame clones and is missing some. The sample yields around 270,000 clones, approximately 89% seen once. All enrollees were roughly 18 to 90 years old and from 20 to 30 US areas. Exposed enrollees encountered a COVID-19 case at some point within 2 weeks before study entry.

This sequence joins TRBV6-6 and TRBJ2-7; D is perhaps TRBD1 (6 bases). This receptor was obtained from a woman between 40 and 55 years old who had been exposed to COVID-19. The sample taken for sequencing was PBMCs or T cells enriched from blood (not recorded which). The CDR3 is CASSYGDIPSYEQYF. The CDR3 DNA sequence: TGTGCCAGCAGTTACGGGGACATCCCGTCCTACGAGCAGTACTTC.